These 20 T cell receptor beta chains came from one sample sequenced in a study of cytomegalovirus exposure and HLA in healthy donors. PCR was performed using 60 Vbeta and 13 Jbeta primers. Clones were read by immunoSEQ multiplex PCR, and TCRdb kept only the in-frame ones, dropping some. The sample includes 90,000 to 120,000 clones, 70% of them seen just once. Sequences were obtained from PBMCs. These receptor sequences come from a man aged 40-50 years in good health and CMV-seropositive.

Here the CDR3 DNA reads TGTGCCAGCAGTTTAGGGGGCTCTAATGAAAAACTGTTTTTT. Translating it yields CASSLGGSNEKLFF. J is TRBJ1-4 and V is TRBV28, with D possibly being TRBD1 (6 bases). CDR1 and CDR2 (germline): MDHEN, SYDVKM. This CDR3 region has 14 residues. Trimming shortened V by 2 bases and J by 3 bases, and 7 bases separated the two germline ends.

The rearrangement joins TRBV6-4 to TRBJ2-5; D might be TRBD2 (5 bases). This CDR3 region has 13 residues. CDR1 MRHNA and CDR2 SNTAGT come from the germline V gene. V gave up 5 bases and J gave up 1 base, with 8 bases separating them. DNA for the CDR3: TGTGCCAGCAGTCCTAGCCCCCAAGAGACCCAGTACTTC. Protein product: CASSPSPQETQYF.

The chain is built from TRBV6-1 and TRBJ1-1; TRBD1 is a possible D gene (5 bases). V was cut by 7 bases and J by 2 bases, with 17 bases left in between. Germline CDR1 reads MNHNS; CDR2 reads SASEGT. The CDR3 is 15 residues long. CDR3 sequence (DNA): TGTGCCAGCATGAAAGACAGCTTAATTAACACTGAAGCTTTCTTT. It codes for CASMKDSLINTEAFF.

The gene calls are TRBV15 and TRBJ2-3; D unresolved. V was trimmed by 1 base and J by 5 bases, leaving 4 bases between them. Germline lookup yields CDR1 LNHNV and CDR2 YYDKDF (reference sequence). The CDR3 loop spans 12 amino acids. The CDR3 nucleotides read TGTGCCACCAGCAGAGGACTAGATACGCAGTATTTT. Translating gives CATSRGLDTQYF.

This clone was found a few times. The genes are TRBV7-8 and TRBJ2-1; 7 nucleotides line up with TRBD2. Germline-derived CDR1 and CDR2 are SGHVS and FQNEAQ. CDR3 length: 13 amino acids. V shed 5 bases and J 4 bases; nucleotides not matched to a gene: 2. CDR3 amino acids: CASSRGVYNEQFF. CDR3 coding DNA: TGTGCCAGCAGCCGGGGGGTGTACAATGAGCAGTTCTTC.

This rearrangement joins TRBV2 to TRBJ1-2, with D hard to call. V lost 10 bases and J lost 4, with 13 bases in between. Germline lookup yields CDR1 SNHLY and CDR2 FYNNEI. CDR3 length equals 12 residues. The CDR3 reads CATSRGVYGYTF. In DNA, the CDR3 is TGTGCCACCTCTCGGGGTGTCTATGGCTACACCTTC.

This clone was picked up one time. The J gene is TRBJ2-7, the V gene TRBV9, with D perhaps matching TRBD2 (6 bases). The V gene's germline CDR1 is SGDLS and CDR2 YYNGEE. The CDR3 extends over 15 amino acids. V lost 2 bases, J lost 5 bases, and 17 bases lay in between. CDR3 bases: TGTGCCAGCAGCGTCGGGACTGGGGCTCGGAACGAGCAGTACTTC. Encoded protein: CASSVGTGARNEQYF.

The chain has TRBV19 and TRBJ2-7, with D perhaps TRBD2 (6 bases). Trimming took off 2 bases at V and 0 bases at J, with 8 bases between the two ends. Germline CDR1 reads LNHDA; CDR2 reads SQIVND (reference sequence). The CDR3 spans 14 residues. The CDR3 loop is CASSISGPSYEQYF. The CDR3 DNA is TGTGCCAGTAGTATAAGCGGGCCCTCCTACGAGCAGTACTTC.

By its share, this clone is medium-sized. The junction departs from germline at one end; a sequencing error may be responsible. The chain combines TRBV14 with TRBJ1-1, with a tentative D call TRBD1 (5 bases). The CDR3 sequence is 16 residues long. Germline V gene sequence: CDR1 SGHDN, CDR2 FVKESK. CDR3 region: CASSKEGRGSNTEAFF. In nucleotides, the CDR3 is TGTGCCAGCAGCAAAGAAGGGAGGGGATCAAACACTGAAGCTTTCTTT.

The chain employs TRBV5-6 and TRBJ2-7, with 7 nucleotides matching TRBD1. Germline-derived CDR1 and CDR2 are SGHDT and YYEEEE. The length of the CDR3 is 13 residues. Trimming removed 4 bases from V and 2 bases from J; junction bases left unmatched: 3. In nucleotides, the CDR3 is TGTGCCAGCAGCCAGGACAGGACCTACGAGCAGTACGTC. It specifies CASSQDRTYEQYV.

CDR3 bases: TGTGCCAGCAGTTACCGAGGGCTCGACACTGAAGCTTTCTTT. It specifies CASSYRGLDTEAFF. The rearrangement joins TRBV6-5 to TRBJ1-1, with D unclear. The germline V gene encodes CDR1 MNHEY and CDR2 SVGAGI. This CDR3 spans 14 amino acids. Trimming removed 2 bases from V and 3 bases from J, with 10 bases in between.

V is TRBV7-2 and J is TRBJ2-5, with 14 bases aligning to TRBD2. Germline loops: CDR1 SGHTA, CDR2 FQGNSA. The CDR3 totals 17 residues. V gave up 5 bases and J gave up 9 bases; unmatched junction bases: 14. The CDR3 nucleotides are TGTGCCAGCAGCGCCCCCTTGCCGGGACTAGCGGGAGAAGCCCAGTACTTC. This translates into CASSAPLPGLAGEAQYF.

This sequence joins TRBV6-5 and TRBJ2-5; 8 nucleotides line up with TRBD2. The CDR3 spans 15 residues. The V gene's germline CDR1 is MNHEY and CDR2 SVGAGI. With V trimmed by 6 bases and J by 4 bases, 10 bases remained unmatched. Here the CDR3 reads CASSPGLARPETQYF. The CDR3 DNA follows: TGTGCCAGCAGCCCCGGACTAGCAAGGCCAGAGACCCAGTACTTC.

The chain has TRBV27 and TRBJ2-7; TRBD1 agrees at 7 bases. V lost 5 bases to trimming and J lost 7 bases; unmatched junction nucleotides: 14. This CDR3 has 15 amino acids. Germline lookup yields CDR1 MNHEY and CDR2 SMNVEV (reference sequence). The CDR3 region is CASSPPEQGVGEQYF. The CDR3 region has the DNA TGTGCCAGCAGTCCCCCTGAGCAGGGGGTTGGTGAGCAGTACTTC.

The rearrangement links TRBV27 to TRBJ2-2, with no clear D. Germline lookup yields CDR1 MNHEY and CDR2 SMNVEV (reference sequence). V was pared by 1 base and J by 3 bases, with 9 bases between. The CDR3 consists of 15 residues. CDR3 residues: CASSLWASDTGELFF. In nucleotides, the CDR3 is TGTGCCAGCAGTTTATGGGCTTCGGACACCGGGGAGCTGTTTTTT.

This sequence joins TRBV7-9 and TRBJ1-5; TRBD1 aligns across 7 bases. J lost 4 bases, V lost 5 bases, and 5 bases had no gene match. This CDR3 contains 14 residues. Germline-derived CDR1 and CDR2 are SEHNR and FQNEAQ (reference sequence). The CDR3 nucleotides read TGTGCCAGCAGCCGCGGGACAGCAAATCAGCCCCAGCATTTT. It encodes CASSRGTANQPQHF.

The chain recombines TRBV7-2 with TRBJ1-2, with a weak D call TRBD1 (6 bases). Germline assignment: CDR1 SGHTA and CDR2 FQGNSA. Trimming took off 4 bases at V and 4 bases at J, with 13 bases between the two ends. There are 14 residues in the CDR3. As DNA, the CDR3 is TGTGCCAGCAGCTCTATGACCAGGGGCTATGGCTACACCTTC. Translating it yields CASSSMTRGYGYTF.

V is TRBV7-2 and J is TRBJ2-1; 7 positions agree with TRBD2. The CDR3 is 14 amino acids. Germline trimming cut 8 bases from V and 9 bases from J; bases unmatched to any gene: 13. Germline V gene data show CDR1 as SGHTA and CDR2 as FQGNSA. The CDR3: CASPTRYTGGEQFF. The CDR3 bases are TGTGCCAGCCCGACGCGGTATACGGGAGGTGAGCAGTTCTTC. Together with reference TRBV7-2 and TRBJ2-1, the CDR3 gives the full variable domain: GAGVSQSPSNKVTEKGKDVELRCDPISGHTALYWYRQSLGQGLEFLIYFQGNSAPDKSGLPSDRFSAERTGGSVSTLTIQRTQQEDSAVYLCASPTRYTGGEQFFGPGTRLTVL.

In this sample, this clone turned up a few times. The rearrangement links TRBV5-6 to TRBJ1-3; D may be TRBD1 (6 bases). Germline CDR1 and CDR2: SGHDT and YYEEEE. V lost 4 bases, J lost 4 bases, and 12 bases lay in between. The CDR3 consists of 14 residues. In nucleotides, the CDR3 is TGTGCCAGCAGCGGCAGGGGATTGGGAAACACCATATATTTT. Encoded protein: CASSGRGLGNTIYF.

The gene calls are TRBV5-1 and TRBJ2-5; weak D call: TRBD1 (5 bases). CDR3 length: 14 residues. Germline V lookup: CDR1 SGHRS, CDR2 YFSETQ. V was pared by 5 bases and J by 0 bases, with 11 bases between. The CDR3 region is CASRSAGYQETQYF. DNA of the CDR3: TGCGCCAGCAGATCAGCAGGGTACCAAGAGACCCAGTACTTC.